A single sample is the source of the 30 T cell receptor beta chains below, sequenced in a study of shared clonotypes between healthy human individuals. Sequenced by immunoSEQ multiplex PCR; TCRdb stores in-frame clones only, minus some. Here the sample spans fewer than 500,000 clones, over 60% being singletons. Material: PBMCs. The receptors come from a woman aged 40-49 years in good health. Some clones in this sample may be carry-over from other donors' samples.

Here the CDR3 reads CASSFSGSQRGGEQYF. The DNA of the CDR3 is TGTGCCAGCAGCTTTAGCGGGAGCCAGCGGGGGGGCGAGCAGTACTTC. This chain uses TRBV7-9 with TRBJ2-7; 10 positions agree with TRBD2. The CDR3 contains 16 residues. Per germline, CDR1 SEHNR and CDR2 FQNEAQ (reference sequence). V lost 3 bases, J lost 6 bases, and 11 bases stayed unmatched.

The chain joins TRBV6-6 to TRBJ2-1; TRBD2 matches 11 bases. The length of the CDR3 is 15 residues. The V and J ends lost 0 bases and 9 bases, in that order; junction bases with no gene match: 4. Germline V lookup: CDR1 MNHNY, CDR2 SVGAGI (reference sequence). CDR3: CASSYSNSGRGEQFF. The CDR3 DNA reads TGTGCCAGCAGTTACTCGAATAGCGGGAGGGGTGAGCAGTTCTTC.

This sequence joins TRBV5-1 and TRBJ2-2; no clear D gene. Trimming took off 0 bases at V and 6 bases at J, with 9 bases between the two ends. This CDR3 contains 14 residues. From germline, CDR1 is SGHRS and CDR2 YFSETQ. The chain's CDR3 is CASSLDTGPGELFF. The CDR3 DNA is TGCGCCAGCAGCTTGGACACTGGCCCCGGGGAGCTGTTTTTT.

Concerning this clone: Other DNA sequences within the sample encode an identical CDR3. This rearrangement joins TRBV9 to TRBJ2-1, with a possible D match to TRBD2 (6 bases). Trimming pared 5 bases from V and 2 bases from J, leaving 14 bases between. Germline lookup yields CDR1 SGDLS and CDR2 YYNGEE. This CDR3 is 15 amino acids long. The CDR3 nucleotides are TGTGCCAGCAGTGAATCCGGCGGGACCTACAATGAGCAGTTCTTC. Protein product: CASSESGGTYNEQFF.

The chain carries TRBV5-4 and TRBJ2-1; D may be TRBD2 (5 bases). Trimming pared 2 bases from V and 1 base from J, leaving 10 bases between. The CDR3 consists of 15 residues. Germline V gene lookup returns CDR1 SGHNT and CDR2 YYREEE (reference sequence). CDR3 loop: CASSFKSGSYNEQFF. The CDR3 DNA follows: TGTGCCAGCAGCTTTAAGAGCGGATCCTACAATGAGCAGTTCTTC.

The chain employs TRBV6-6 and TRBJ2-7, with 8 bases lining up with TRBD1. CDR3 length: 14 amino acids. Germline V gene data show CDR1 as MNHNY and CDR2 as SVGAGI (reference sequence). V shed 7 bases, J shed 4 bases, and the junction held 9 bases outside the gene matches. As DNA, the CDR3 is TGTGCCAGCAATGGACAGGGTGGTGAGTACGAGCAGTACTTC. Translating it yields CASNGQGGEYEQYF.

This clone has only one observation. The gene calls are TRBV5-6 and TRBJ2-2; the match to TRBD1 covers 9 bases. CDR3 size: 17 residues. The V segment lost 3 bases and the J segment 0 bases; nucleotides outside the gene matches: 6. Germline V gene data show CDR1 as SGHDT and CDR2 as YYEEEE. The CDR3 reads CASSSYTGGANTGELFF. CDR3 nucleotides: TGTGCCAGCAGCTCCTATACAGGGGGCGCGAACACCGGGGAGCTGTTTTTT.

This chain links TRBV9 with TRBJ1-3, with D perhaps matching TRBD1 (6 bases). Germline-derived CDR1 and CDR2 are SGDLS and YYNGEE. V was pared by 2 bases and J by 0 bases, with 15 bases between. This CDR3 comprises 17 residues. The CDR3 sequence: CASSVNPQGYSGNTIYF. The CDR3 coding sequence is TGTGCCAGCAGCGTCAATCCCCAGGGGTACTCTGGAAACACCATATATTTT. The entire variable domain, with the rest obtained from reference TRBV9 and TRBJ1-3, is as follows: DSGVTQTPKHLITATGQRVTLRCSPRSGDLSVYWYQQSLDQGLQFLIQYYNGEERAKGNILERFSAQQFPDLHSELNLSSLELGDSALYFCASSVNPQGYSGNTIYFGEGSWLTVV.

The J gene is TRBJ2-1, the V gene TRBV2; 9 bases map to TRBD1. V lost 6 bases, J lost 8 bases, and 2 bases stayed unmatched. This CDR3 spans 12 amino acids. Germline assignment: CDR1 SNHLY and CDR2 FYNNEI. Here the CDR3 DNA reads TGTGCCAGCAGGGGACAGGGCCATGAGCAGTTCTTC. Protein: CASRGQGHEQFF.

The chain uses TRBV6-6 and TRBJ2-1; D gene ambiguous. Trimming pared 0 bases from V and 4 bases from J, leaving 4 bases between. Germline CDR1 MNHNY, CDR2 SVGAGI (reference sequence). This CDR3 has 13 amino acids. CDR3 bases: TGTGCCAGCAGTTACTCCGAATACAATGAGCAGTTCTTC. Translation gives CASSYSEYNEQFF.

In this sample, this clone turned up a few times. This rearrangement joins TRBV5-6 to TRBJ2-3; TRBD1 might be the D (6 bases). Germline CDR1 and CDR2: SGHDT and YYEEEE. The CDR3 spans 15 residues. The V end was cut by 0 bases, the J end by 2 bases, with 10 bases between. The CDR3 DNA sequence: TGTGCCAGCAGCTTGGCCGGACAGCTCACAGATACGCAGTATTTT. Translated: CASSLAGQLTDTQYF.

This CDR3 is CASSSRGPSYEQYF. The CDR3 DNA sequence: TGCGCCAGCAGCTCGCGGGGACCCTCCTACGAGCAGTACTTC. The chain employs TRBV5-1 and TRBJ2-7, with a tentative D call TRBD2 (6 bases). CDR3 length: 14 residues. Germline CDR1 and CDR2: SGHRS and YFSETQ. The V end was cut by 3 bases, the J end by 0 bases, with 10 bases between.

J is TRBJ2-2 and V is TRBV10-3, with 9 bases matching TRBD2. J gave up 5 bases and V 4 bases, and 8 bases lay outside the gene matches. Germline V gives CDR1 ENHRY, CDR2 SYGVKD. The CDR3 totals 16 residues. In DNA form, the CDR3 reads TGTGCCATCAGTGTGGTTAGCGGGAGTAGTACCGGGGAGCTGTTTTTT. This encodes CAISVVSGSSTGELFF.

This clone was found a few times. CDR3 residues: CASSLRTAERLQETQYF. CDR3 in DNA: TGCGCCAGCAGCCTCCGGACAGCCGAAAGACTCCAAGAGACCCAGTACTTC. This chain uses TRBV5-1 with TRBJ2-5; a weak D match, TRBD1 (6 bases). Trimming stripped 4 bases from V and 1 base from J, with 20 bases between. The germline CDR1 and CDR2 sequences are SGHRS and YFSETQ. The length of the CDR3 is 17 residues.

The genes are TRBV30 and TRBJ1-5, with D perhaps matching TRBD1 (5 bases). The germline V gene encodes CDR1 GTSNPN and CDR2 SVGIG (reference sequence). The CDR3 has 14 amino acids. Trimming removed 0 bases at V and 7 bases at J, with 13 bases between. CDR3 nucleotide sequence: TGTGCCTGGAGTGTTCGTGGGGGTGGGCAGCCCCAGCATTTT. Encoded protein: CAWSVRGGGQPQHF. Variable domain in full (rest from reference TRBV30 and TRBJ1-5): SQTIHQWPATLVQPVGSPLSLECTVEGTSNPNLYWYRQAAGRGLQLLFYSVGIGQISSEVPQNLSASRPQDRQFILSSKKLLLSDSGFYLCAWSVRGGGQPQHFGDGTRLSIL.

This rearrangement joins TRBV13 to TRBJ2-1; 12 bases agree with TRBD2. J gave up 2 bases and V 1 base, and 3 bases lay outside the gene matches. The germline V gene encodes CDR1 PRHDT and CDR2 FYEKMQ (reference sequence). There are 17 residues in the CDR3. The CDR3 DNA is TGTGCCAGCAGCTTAGCCCTAGCGGGAGGGACCTACAATGAGCAGTTCTTC. Translating gives CASSLALAGGTYNEQFF.

The chain has TRBV9 and TRBJ2-1; TRBD2 matches 9 bases. Germline V gene sequence: CDR1 SGDLS, CDR2 YYNGEE. The CDR3 consists of 14 residues. Unmatched junction bases numbered 7, after V lost 8 bases and J lost 4 bases. This chain's CDR3 is CASSEAGGYNEQFF. Here the CDR3 DNA reads TGTGCCAGTTCCGAAGCGGGAGGATACAATGAGCAGTTCTTC.

This clone turned up a few times. J is TRBJ2-7 and V is TRBV28; 7 nucleotides agree with TRBD1. The CDR3 totals 14 residues. J lost 2 bases, V lost 5 bases, and 6 bases had no gene match. The germline V gene has CDR1 MDHEN and CDR2 SYDVKM. The CDR3: CASSRGQTPYEQYF. The CDR3 DNA sequence: TGTGCCAGCAGTCGGGGACAGACTCCCTACGAGCAGTACTTC.

This clone has a count of ten or more. This chain links TRBV5-1 with TRBJ1-4; 11 bases align to TRBD1. CDR3 size: 15 residues. The V segment lost 4 bases and the J segment 8 bases; nucleotides outside the gene matches: 7. CDR1 SGHRS and CDR2 YFSETQ come from the germline V gene. CDR3 nucleotide sequence: TGCGCCAGCAGCCGCGGGACAGGGGGGCGAGAAAAACTGTTTTTT. Translation gives CASSRGTGGREKLFF.

The chain employs TRBV7-9 and TRBJ2-5; 9 bases align to TRBD1. V shed 3 bases, J shed 4 bases, and the junction held 3 bases outside the gene matches. This CDR3 is 14 amino acids long. CDR1 is SEHNR, CDR2 FQNEAQ, per germline (reference sequence). CDR3 sequence: CASSFNRGRETQYF. CDR3 in DNA: TGTGCCAGCAGCTTCAACAGGGGGCGAGAGACCCAGTACTTC.

This chain uses TRBV4-3 with TRBJ2-3, with 7 bases lining up with TRBD2. The germline V gene has CDR1 LGHNA and CDR2 YSLEER. The CDR3 spans 13 residues. J gave up 10 bases and V 0 bases, and 4 bases lay outside the gene matches. The DNA of the CDR3 is TGCGCCAGCAGCCAAGATCGGCTAGCGGCGCAGTATTTT. This encodes CASSQDRLAAQYF.

The chain has TRBV5-1 and TRBJ1-3, with 10 bases lining up with TRBD1. CDR3 size: 15 residues. With V trimmed by 3 bases and J by 3 bases, 3 bases remained unmatched. In germline, CDR1 is SGHRS, CDR2 YFSETQ. The CDR3 reads CASSWGQGSGNTIYF. The CDR3 DNA follows: TGCGCCAGCAGCTGGGGACAGGGGAGTGGAAACACCATATATTTT.

V usage is TRBV29-1 and J usage is TRBJ2-1, with D possibly being TRBD1 or TRBD2 (5 bases each). The CDR3 is made up of 11 amino acids. V lost 5 bases to trimming and J lost 4 bases, with 6 bases between them. Germline-derived CDR1 and CDR2 are SQVTM and ANQGSEA. As DNA, the CDR3 is TGCAGCGTTTGGGGGTACAATGAGCAGTTCTTC. It codes for CSVWGYNEQFF.

The chain carries TRBV5-1 and TRBJ2-5; D might be TRBD1 (5 bases). From germline, CDR1 is SGHRS and CDR2 YFSETQ. This CDR3 spans 15 amino acids. V lost 4 bases to trimming and J lost 0 bases, with 13 bases between them. The CDR3 sequence is CASSALTVYQETQYF. For the CDR3, the DNA is TGCGCCAGCAGCGCACTGACAGTCTACCAAGAGACCCAGTACTTC. Looking up the rest from reference TRBV5-1 and TRBJ2-5 gives the full variable domain: KAGVTQTPRYLIKTRGQQVTLSCSPISGHRSVSWYQQTPGQGLQFLFEYFSETQRNKGNFPGRFSGRQFSNSRSEMNVSTLELGDSALYLCASSALTVYQETQYFGPGTRLLVL.

V gene TRBV7-2 combines with J gene TRBJ1-2; D uncertain. Trimming took 3 bases from V and 5 from J, leaving 13 bases between them. Germline V gene sequence: CDR1 SGHTA, CDR2 FQGNSA. The CDR3 contains 14 residues. The CDR3 loop is CASSFGSMGYGYTF. CDR3 DNA: TGTGCCAGCAGCTTTGGTAGTATGGGGTATGGCTACACCTTC.

This clone was seen a single time. The chain is built from TRBV27 and TRBJ2-1; TRBD2 matches at 7 bases. J gave up 6 bases and V 7 bases, and 15 bases lay outside the gene matches. Germline loops: CDR1 MNHEY, CDR2 SMNVEV (reference sequence). The CDR3 is made up of 16 amino acids. CDR3 sequence reads: CASIALWGGLGNEQFF. CDR3 bases: TGTGCCAGCATCGCCTTATGGGGGGGTTTAGGCAATGAGCAGTTCTTC.

V usage is TRBV7-9 and J usage is TRBJ2-7; D is perhaps TRBD2 (5 bases). There are 14 residues in the CDR3. In germline, CDR1 is SEHNR, CDR2 FQNEAQ (reference sequence). V lost 2 bases to trimming and J lost 2 bases, with 10 bases between them. The CDR3 nucleotides are TGTGCCAGCAGCTTAAGGGAGAACGCCTACGAGCAGTACTTC. Its translation is CASSLRENAYEQYF. Looking up the rest from reference TRBV7-9 and TRBJ2-7 gives the full variable domain: DTGVSQNPRHKITKRGQNVTFRCDPISEHNRLYWYRQTLGQGPEFLTYFQNEAQLEKSRLLSDRFSAERPKGSFSTLEIQRTEQGDSAMYLCASSLRENAYEQYFGPGTRLTVT.

This chain connects TRBV7-2 to TRBJ1-5; D is undetermined. Trimming took 3 bases from V and 5 from J, leaving 8 bases between them. The length of the CDR3 is 13 residues. In germline, CDR1 is SGHTA, CDR2 FQGNSA. CDR3 nucleotides: TGTGCCAGCAGCTTTATAGGCGATCAGCCCCAGCATTTT. Translating gives CASSFIGDQPQHF.

V usage is TRBV2 and J usage is TRBJ2-2, with D maybe TRBD1 (5 bases). Germline assignment: CDR1 SNHLY and CDR2 FYNNEI. The V gene lost 3 bases and the J gene lost 1 base, with 15 bases spanning the gap. The CDR3 contains 17 residues. The CDR3 region is CASSDLEYTGNTGELFF. CDR3 DNA: TGTGCCAGCAGTGACCTTGAGTATACAGGGAACACCGGGGAGCTGTTTTTT.

The chain is built from TRBV4-2 and TRBJ2-7; the match to TRBD1 covers 7 bases. V lost 0 bases to trimming and J lost 1 base; unmatched junction nucleotides: 3. This CDR3 spans 15 amino acids. Germline V CDR1 and CDR2: LGHNA, YNFKEQ. The DNA for the CDR3 is TGTGCCAGCAGCCAAGAGGCGACAGGGTCCTACGAGCAGTACTTC. Residues: CASSQEATGSYEQYF.